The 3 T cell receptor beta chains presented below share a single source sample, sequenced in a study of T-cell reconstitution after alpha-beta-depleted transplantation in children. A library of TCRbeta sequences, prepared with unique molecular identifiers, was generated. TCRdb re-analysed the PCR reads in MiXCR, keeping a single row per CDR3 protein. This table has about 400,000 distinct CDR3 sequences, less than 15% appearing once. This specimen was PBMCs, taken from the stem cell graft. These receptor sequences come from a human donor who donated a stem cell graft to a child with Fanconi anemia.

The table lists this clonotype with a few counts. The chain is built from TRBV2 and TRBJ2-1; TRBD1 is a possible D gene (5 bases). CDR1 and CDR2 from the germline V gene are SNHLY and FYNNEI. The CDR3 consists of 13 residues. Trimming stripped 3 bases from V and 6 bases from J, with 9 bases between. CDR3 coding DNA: TGTGCCAGCAGTGATAGGGGCACCAATGAGCAGTTCTTC. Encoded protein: CASSDRGTNEQFF.

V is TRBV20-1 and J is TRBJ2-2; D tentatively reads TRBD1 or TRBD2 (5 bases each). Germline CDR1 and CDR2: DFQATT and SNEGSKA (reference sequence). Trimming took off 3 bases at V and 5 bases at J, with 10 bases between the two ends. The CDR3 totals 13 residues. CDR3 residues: CSARPGTTGELFF. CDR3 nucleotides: TGCAGTGCTAGGCCCGGGACGACCGGGGAGCTGTTTTTT.

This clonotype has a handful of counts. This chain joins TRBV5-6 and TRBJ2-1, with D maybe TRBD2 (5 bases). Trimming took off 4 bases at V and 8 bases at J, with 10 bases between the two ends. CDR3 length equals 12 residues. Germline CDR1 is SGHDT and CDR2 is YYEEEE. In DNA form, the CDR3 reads TGTGCCAGCAGCCAAACGAGGGATGAGCAGTTCTTC. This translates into CASSQTRDEQFF.